Here is one TCR beta chain with its context. The CDR3 has 15 amino acids. The V and J ends lost 1 base and 0 bases respectively, with 7 bases between them. Germline V gene data show CDR1 as MGHRA and CDR2 as YSYEKL. The protocol was immunoSEQ multiplex PCR, while the TCRdb copy is restricted to in-frame clones and leaves out a portion. The sample consists of 6,400 or so clones, roughly nine tenths of them appearing once. These data come from a study of blood T cell repertoires in COVID-19. At the level of the study: The United States, Italy and Spain provided the acute and convalescent COVID-19 samples.

V gene TRBV4-1 combines with J gene TRBJ2-1; tentatively, D is TRBD1 (5 bases). Input material: peripheral blood. The TCR was taken from a human donor in a cohort sampled during active COVID-19. The donor label of this sample is uncertain. The CDR3 sequence: CASSQGQSSYNEQFF. CDR3 in DNA: TGCGCCAGCAGCCAAGGACAGAGCTCCTACAATGAGCAGTTCTTC.